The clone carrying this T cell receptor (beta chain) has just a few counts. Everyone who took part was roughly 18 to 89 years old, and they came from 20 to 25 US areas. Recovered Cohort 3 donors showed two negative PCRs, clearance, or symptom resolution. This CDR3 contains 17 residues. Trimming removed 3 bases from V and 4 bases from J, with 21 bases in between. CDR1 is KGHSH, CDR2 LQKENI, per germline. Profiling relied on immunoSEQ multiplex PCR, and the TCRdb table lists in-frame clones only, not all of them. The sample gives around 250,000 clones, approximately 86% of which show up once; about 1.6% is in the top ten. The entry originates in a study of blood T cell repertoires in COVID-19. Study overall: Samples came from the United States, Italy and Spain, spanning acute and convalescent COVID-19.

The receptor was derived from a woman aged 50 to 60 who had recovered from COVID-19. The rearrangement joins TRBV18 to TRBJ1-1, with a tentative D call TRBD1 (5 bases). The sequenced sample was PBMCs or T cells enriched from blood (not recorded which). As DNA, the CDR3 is TGTGCCAGCTCACCGGCGACACATGGGGCAGGGCTCACTGAAGCTTTCTTT. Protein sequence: CASSPATHGAGLTEAFF.